This T cell receptor beta chain was found in a study of T cells in Graves' hyperthyroidism and ophthalmopathy. Study details: Peripheral blood specimens were obtained at initial diagnosis, prior to any treatment.

This clonotype was counted between two and nine times. Researchers amplified the TCR beta CDR3 regions from RNA transcripts. With the HTBI primer set, the TCR CDR3 went through a first round of RT-PCR. TCRdb re-analysed the multiplex PCR reads in MiXCR, keeping a single row per CDR3 protein. The top ten hold roughly 13% of the sample, which has hundreds of thousands of distinct CDR3 sequences, 12% to 15% seen once. The CDR3 covers 11 residues. CDR1 SEHNR and CDR2 FQNEAQ come from the germline V gene (reference sequence). Trimming pared 5 bases from V and 12 bases from J, leaving 11 bases between. Sequenced: blood. This clonotype originated in a woman in her thirties or forties with Graves' hyperthyroidism. J is TRBJ2-1 and V is TRBV7-9, with a weak D call TRBD1 (6 bases). This CDR3 reads CASSQGGGQFF. As DNA, the CDR3 is TGTGCCAGCAGCCAAGGGGGTGGGCAGTTCTTC. Filled out from reference TRBV7-9 and TRBJ2-1, the complete variable domain reads DTGVSQNPRHKITKRGQNVTFRCDPISEHNRLYWYRQTLGQGPEFLTYFQNEAQLEKSRLLSDRFSAERPKGSFSTLEIQRTEQGDSAMYLCASSQGGGQFFGPGTRLTVL.